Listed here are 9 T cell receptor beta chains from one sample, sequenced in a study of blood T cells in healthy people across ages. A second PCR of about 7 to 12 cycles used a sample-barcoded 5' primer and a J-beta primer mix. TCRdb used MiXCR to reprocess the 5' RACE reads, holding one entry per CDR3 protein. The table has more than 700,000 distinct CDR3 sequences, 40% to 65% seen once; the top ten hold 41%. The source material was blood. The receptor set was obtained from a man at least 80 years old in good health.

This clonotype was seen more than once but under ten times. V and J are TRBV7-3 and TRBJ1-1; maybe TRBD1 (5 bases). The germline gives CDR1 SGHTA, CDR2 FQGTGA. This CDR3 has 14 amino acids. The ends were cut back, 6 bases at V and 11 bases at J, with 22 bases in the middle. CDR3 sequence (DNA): TGTGCCAGCAGTCTTGATCTTGGGGCTAATGAGGCTTTCTTT. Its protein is CASSLDLGANEAFF.

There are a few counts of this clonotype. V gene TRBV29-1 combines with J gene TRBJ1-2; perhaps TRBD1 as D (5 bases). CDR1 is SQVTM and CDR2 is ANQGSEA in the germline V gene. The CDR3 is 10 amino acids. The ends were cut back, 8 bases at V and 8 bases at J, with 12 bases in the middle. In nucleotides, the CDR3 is TGCAGCACAAAAGGGGACGGCTACACCTTC. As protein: CSTKGDGYTF.

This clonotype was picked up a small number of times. The CDR3 sequence: CASSRSPMDEQYF. The CDR3 bases are TGCGCCAGCAGCCGCTCCCCTATGGACGAGCAGTACTTC. This chain links TRBV4-1 with TRBJ2-7; D is unclear. V shed 4 bases and J shed 5 bases, with 12 bases lying between them. CDR1 is MGHRA, CDR2 YSYEKL, per germline. CDR3 length: 13 amino acids.

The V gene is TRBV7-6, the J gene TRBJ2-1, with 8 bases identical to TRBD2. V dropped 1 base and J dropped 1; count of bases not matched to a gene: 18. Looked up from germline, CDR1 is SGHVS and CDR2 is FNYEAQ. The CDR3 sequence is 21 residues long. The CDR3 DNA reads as TGTGCCAGCAGCTTAGTTGATAGCGGGATCCCGGGCCTACGGTCCTACAATGAGCAGTTCTTC. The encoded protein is CASSLVDSGIPGLRSYNEQFF.

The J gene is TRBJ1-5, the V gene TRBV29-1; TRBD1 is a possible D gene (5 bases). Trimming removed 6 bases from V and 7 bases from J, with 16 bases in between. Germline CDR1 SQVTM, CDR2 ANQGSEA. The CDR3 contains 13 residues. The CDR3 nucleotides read TGCAGCGTGAGCCAGGGAGTGGAACAGCCCCAGCATTTT. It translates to CSVSQGVEQPQHF. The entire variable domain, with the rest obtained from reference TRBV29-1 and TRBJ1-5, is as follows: SAVISQKPSRDICQRGTSLTIQCQVDSQVTMMFWYRQQPGQSLTLIATANQGSEATYESGFVIDKFPISRPNLTFSTLTVSNMSPEDSSIYLCSVSQGVEQPQHFGDGTRLSIL.

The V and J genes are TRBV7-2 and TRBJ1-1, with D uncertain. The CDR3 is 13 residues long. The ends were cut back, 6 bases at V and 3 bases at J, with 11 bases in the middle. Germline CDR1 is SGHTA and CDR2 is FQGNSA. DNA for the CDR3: TGTGCCAGCAGTTCCGTCCAGGACACTGAAGCTTTCTTT. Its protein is CASSSVQDTEAFF. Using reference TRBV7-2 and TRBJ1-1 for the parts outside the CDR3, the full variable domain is GAGVSQSPSNKVTEKGKDVELRCDPISGHTALYWYRQSLGQGLEFLIYFQGNSAPDKSGLPSDRFSAERTGGSVSTLTIQRTQQEDSAVYLCASSSVQDTEAFFGQGTRLTVV.

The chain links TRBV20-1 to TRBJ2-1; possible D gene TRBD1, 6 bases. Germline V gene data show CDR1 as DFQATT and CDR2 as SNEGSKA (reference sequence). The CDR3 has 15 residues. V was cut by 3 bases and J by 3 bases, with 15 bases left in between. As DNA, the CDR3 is TGCAGTGCTAGGGAAGGAGCAGGGGACTACAATGAGCAGTTCTTC. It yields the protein CSAREGAGDYNEQFF.

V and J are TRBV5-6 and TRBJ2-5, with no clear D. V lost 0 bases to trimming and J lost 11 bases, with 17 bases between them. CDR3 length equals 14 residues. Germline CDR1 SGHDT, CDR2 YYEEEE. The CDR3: CASSLVVSGAEQYF. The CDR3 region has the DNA TGTGCCAGCAGCTTGGTGGTATCCGGAGCTGAGCAGTACTTC.

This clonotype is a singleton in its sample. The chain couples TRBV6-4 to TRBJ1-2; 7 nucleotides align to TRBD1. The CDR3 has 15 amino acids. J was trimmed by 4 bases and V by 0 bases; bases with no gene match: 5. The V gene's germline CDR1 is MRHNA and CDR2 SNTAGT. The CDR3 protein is CASSDSAGGIYGYTF. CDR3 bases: TGTGCCAGCAGTGACTCCGCAGGGGGGATCTATGGCTACACCTTC.